Below, 20 T cell receptor beta chains from the same sample are listed, as sequenced in a study of OX40 agonist ivuxolimab in advanced cancers. Preparation of the library involved the immunoSEQ multiplex PCR assay. The source is immuneACCESS, and TCRdb retained only in-frame sequences with V and J called. Part of the clones is not carried over; for the studies checked, unresolved V genes explain less than half of this, and the remainder is unexplained. For this sample there are 70,000 or so clones; 75% to 85% appear just once. Of the sample, 1.2% is held by the ten largest clones. The sample consisted of CD4+ or CD8+ T cells sorted from blood, taken in a trial of the OX40 agonist ivuxolimab. The receptors shown here come from an adult with an advanced solid tumor such as melanoma, head and neck, liver or kidney cancer.

V usage is TRBV10-2 and J usage is TRBJ2-7; tentative D call: TRBD2 (6 bases). Deletions cut 6 bases from V and 0 bases from J, with 18 bases between. The germline CDR1 and CDR2 sequences are WSHSY and SAAADI. The CDR3 runs to 16 residues. In nucleotides, the CDR3 is TGCGCCAGCAGGGCGCTTACCGGCGGGGACTCCTACGAGCAGTACTTC. It translates to CASRALTGGDSYEQYF.

The chain combines TRBV4-1 with TRBJ1-5, with D uncertain. Germline CDR1 and CDR2: MGHRA and YSYEKL. The CDR3 runs 13 residues. Trimming left V 4 bases short and J 5 bases short, with 9 bases between. CDR3 region: CASSRTGDQPQHF. As DNA, the CDR3 is TGCGCCAGCAGCCGGACGGGAGATCAGCCCCAGCATTTT.

V and J are TRBV27 and TRBJ2-3; 9 bases fit TRBD2. The length of the CDR3 is 15 residues. Germline assignment: CDR1 MNHEY and CDR2 SMNVEV (reference sequence). With 2 bases clipped from V and 6 bases from J, the junction kept 6 bases outside the gene matches. This CDR3 is CASSLRRGGPDTQYF. The DNA of the CDR3 is TGTGCCAGCAGTTTACGGCGGGGGGGCCCGGATACGCAGTATTTT.

V is TRBV9 and J is TRBJ1-3, with 9 bases aligning to TRBD1. This CDR3 is 17 amino acids long. Per germline, CDR1 SGDLS and CDR2 YYNGEE. Unmatched junction bases numbered 8, after V lost 2 bases and J lost 2 bases. CDR3 sequence (DNA): TGTGCCAGCAGCGTGGACCCCGGGACAGGGACTGGAAACACCATATATTTT. Protein: CASSVDPGTGTGNTIYF.

With respect to this clone: One end of the junction is discordant with germline, which a read error may explain. In DNA, the CDR3 is TGTGCTAGCAGTCGAGAGAGGGGGGTTTACGAGCAGTACTTC. It is translated as CASSRERGVYEQYF. J is TRBJ2-7 and V is TRBV7-7; D may be TRBD1 or TRBD2 (6 bases each). The CDR3 covers 14 residues. Germline-derived CDR1 and CDR2 are SSHAT and FNYEAQ (reference sequence).

V gene TRBV5-1 combines with J gene TRBJ1-6, with D perhaps matching TRBD1 (6 bases). The CDR3 totals 15 residues. The V gene lost 5 bases and the J gene lost 5 bases, with 14 bases spanning the gap. The germline gives CDR1 SGHRS, CDR2 YFSETQ. The CDR3 region is CASRGTDRNNSPLHF. In nucleotides, the CDR3 is TGCGCCAGCAGGGGGACGGACAGAAATAATTCACCCCTCCACTTT.

This clone was found a few times. The CDR3 is CASSGTGFDYGYTF. DNA for the CDR3: TGTGCCAGTAGCGGTACAGGGTTTGACTATGGCTACACCTTC. The chain links TRBV19 to TRBJ1-2; D may be TRBD1 (6 bases). CDR1 and CDR2 (germline): LNHDA, SQIVND (reference sequence). CDR3 size: 14 residues. V dropped 6 bases and J dropped 3 bases, with 14 bases sitting between them.

The rearrangement joins TRBV7-9 to TRBJ2-3; D unclear. V was pared by 1 base and J by 0 bases, with 8 bases between. Germline CDR1 is SEHNR and CDR2 is FQNEAQ (reference sequence). The CDR3 is 15 residues long. The CDR3 DNA reads as TGTGCCAGCAGCTTAGGGCAACCTAGCACAGATACGCAGTATTTT. Its protein is CASSLGQPSTDTQYF.

The V call is TRBV5-6, the J call TRBJ1-6, with D possibly TRBD1 on 6 matching bases. V lost 6 bases and J lost 6, with 16 bases in between. Germline values: CDR1 SGHDT, CDR2 YYEEEE. The CDR3 runs to 15 residues. For the CDR3, the DNA is TGTGCCAGCACATTATCAGGGGCTCCTAATTCACCCCTCCACTTT. It encodes CASTLSGAPNSPLHF. The full variable domain, completed using reference TRBV5-6 and TRBJ1-6, is DAGVTQSPTHLIKTRGQQVTLRCSPKSGHDTVSWYQQALGQGPQFIFQYYEEEERQRGNFPDRFSGHQFPNYSSELNVNALLLGDSALYLCASTLSGAPNSPLHFGNGTRLTVT.

The chain joins TRBV6-1 to TRBJ1-6; unclear D gene. Trimming shortened V by 7 bases and J by 8 bases, and 15 bases separated the two germline ends. This CDR3 spans 14 amino acids. CDR1 and CDR2 (germline): MNHNS, SASEGT. The CDR3 region has the DNA TGTGCCAGCAACGTCCGGGAAAGGGATTCACCCCTCCACTTT. This gives the protein CASNVRERDSPLHF.

This clone was counted a single time. V usage is TRBV27 and J usage is TRBJ2-1; 7 bases match TRBD2. The V segment lost 7 bases and the J segment 0 bases; nucleotides outside the gene matches: 6. The CDR3 has 15 residues. Germline V gives CDR1 MNHEY, CDR2 SMNVEV (reference sequence). CDR3 nucleotides: TGTGCCAGCAAACGAGCGGGGAGCTCCTACAATGAGCAGTTCTTC. Translating it yields CASKRAGSSYNEQFF.

The chain uses TRBV6-1 and TRBJ1-2; 7 bases agree with TRBD1. The V gene end was trimmed by 7 bases and the J gene end by 8 bases; junction bases not matched to a gene: 7. Germline V CDR1 and CDR2: MNHNS, SASEGT. The CDR3 covers 12 residues. The CDR3 is CASITGAGGYTF. CDR3 sequence (DNA): TGTGCCAGCATTACAGGGGCGGGGGGCTACACCTTC.

The chain employs TRBV5-4 and TRBJ1-4; D may be TRBD1 (5 bases). Deletions cut 4 bases from V and 2 bases from J, with 12 bases between. Germline loops: CDR1 SGHNT, CDR2 YYREEE (reference sequence). The CDR3 is 15 amino acids. As DNA, the CDR3 is TGTGCCAGCAGCGGCAGGGCGGGGACTAATGAAAAACTGTTTTTT. Encoded protein: CASSGRAGTNEKLFF. The full variable domain, rest sourced from reference TRBV5-4 and TRBJ1-4, is ETGVTQSPTHLIKTRGQQVTLRCSSQSGHNTVSWYQQALGQGPQFIFQYYREEENGRGNFPPRFSGLQFPNYSSELNVNALELDDSALYLCASSGRAGTNEKLFFGSGTQLSVL.

CDR3 DNA: TGTGCCAGCAGCGTAGTAAGGGGGCCCGGGGAGCTGTTTTTT. As protein: CASSVVRGPGELFF. The rearrangement links TRBV9 to TRBJ2-2; 7 bases are shared with TRBD1. Germline trimming cut 0 bases from V and 6 bases from J; bases unmatched to any gene: 2. The CDR3 totals 14 residues. CDR1 is SGDLS and CDR2 is YYNGEE in the germline V gene.

J is TRBJ1-2 and V is TRBV6-4, with 7 bases lining up with TRBD1. Germline V lookup: CDR1 MRHNA, CDR2 SNTAGT. This CDR3 has 14 residues. V trimming: 4 bases; J trimming: 5 bases; junction bases outside the gene matches: 7. CDR3 in DNA: TGTGCCAGCAGTGCCAATACAGGGGCTTATGGCTACACCTTC. Its translation is CASSANTGAYGYTF.

This clone was seen only once. V and J are TRBV5-1 and TRBJ1-1; tentative D call: TRBD1 (5 bases). CDR1 and CDR2 from the germline V gene are SGHRS and YFSETQ. CDR3 length: 17 amino acids. V was pared by 0 bases and J by 2 bases, with 17 bases between. CDR3 sequence reads: CASSLGVGVTANTEAFF. CDR3 in DNA: TGCGCCAGCAGCTTGGGGGTTGGGGTGACAGCTAACACTGAAGCTTTCTTT.

V usage is TRBV5-1 and J usage is TRBJ1-3, with a possible D match to TRBD1 (5 bases). Germline V gene data show CDR1 as SGHRS and CDR2 as YFSETQ. The CDR3 contains 17 residues. Trimming shortened V by 4 bases and J by 0 bases, and 17 bases separated the two germline ends. CDR3 in DNA: TGCGCCAGCAGCGCGGGGGGTTCAGGGATCTCTGGAAACACCATATATTTT. This encodes CASSAGGSGISGNTIYF.

This chain joins TRBV5-4 and TRBJ1-4; TRBD1 matches 8 bases. This CDR3 is 18 amino acids long. The junction had 26 bases not matched to a gene; V was cut back by 3 bases and J by 16 bases. Germline CDR1 SGHNT, CDR2 YYREEE (reference sequence). The CDR3 loop is CASSSNAAPGQANEKKFF. In DNA form, the CDR3 reads TGTGCCAGCAGCTCTAACGCGGCACCGGGACAGGCAAATGAAAAGAAGTTTTTT.

This clone was detected only once. In nucleotides, the CDR3 is TGTGCCAGTAGTGTGACAGGGAGGTCTGGAAACACCATATATTTT. It specifies CASSVTGRSGNTIYF. The chain recombines TRBV19 with TRBJ1-3; 7 positions agree with TRBD1. The CDR3 is made up of 15 amino acids. Germline CDR1 and CDR2: LNHDA and SQIVND (reference sequence). Trimming removed 5 bases from V and 1 base from J; junction bases left unmatched: 5.

The chain recombines TRBV7-3 with TRBJ1-1; TRBD1 aligns across 10 bases. With V trimmed by 6 bases and J by 5 bases, 3 bases remained unmatched. Germline CDR1 and CDR2: SGHTA and FQGTGA. The CDR3 extends over 13 amino acids. For the CDR3, the DNA is TGTGCCAGCAGTTTGGGACAGGGGACTGAAGCTTTCTTT. This translates into CASSLGQGTEAFF. Full variable domain (missing parts from reference TRBV7-3 and TRBJ1-1): GAGVSQTPSNKVTEKGKYVELRCDPISGHTALYWYRQSLGQGPEFLIYFQGTGAADDSGLPNDRFFAVRPEGSVSTLKIQRTERGDSAVYLCASSLGQGTEAFFGQGTRLTVV.